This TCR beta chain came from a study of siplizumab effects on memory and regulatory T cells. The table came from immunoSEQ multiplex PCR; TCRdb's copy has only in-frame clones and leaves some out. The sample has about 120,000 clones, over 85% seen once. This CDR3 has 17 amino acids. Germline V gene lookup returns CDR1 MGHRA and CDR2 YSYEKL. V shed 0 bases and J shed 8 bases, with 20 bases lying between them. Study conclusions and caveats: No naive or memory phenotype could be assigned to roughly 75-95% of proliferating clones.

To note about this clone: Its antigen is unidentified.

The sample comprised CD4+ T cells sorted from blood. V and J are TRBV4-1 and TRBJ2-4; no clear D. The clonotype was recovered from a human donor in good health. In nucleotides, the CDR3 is TGCGCCAGCAGCCAAGAATCGTTAGGAACATATCTCCACATTCAGTACTTC. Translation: CASSQESLGTYLHIQYF.